These 20 T cell receptor beta chains came from one sample sequenced in a study of blood T cell repertoires in COVID-19. Sequencing was performed with immunoSEQ multiplex PCR; in TCRdb, only in-frame clones are kept and a portion is missing. This sample has roughly 150,000 clones; over 70% occur once, and the top ten carry roughly 5.6%. Source material: PBMCs or T cells enriched from blood (not recorded which). The source of these receptors is a man aged 65-85 years who had been exposed to COVID-19.

V usage is TRBV19 and J usage is TRBJ2-3, with TRBD2 as a possible D gene (6 bases). The CDR3 covers 14 residues. Germline CDR1 is LNHDA and CDR2 is SQIVND (reference sequence). Trimming cost V 3 bases and J 2 bases, with 9 bases left between them. CDR3 loop: CASSIGGFTDTQYF. Here the CDR3 DNA reads TGTGCCAGTAGTATTGGGGGGTTCACAGATACGCAGTATTTT. Variable domain in full (rest from reference TRBV19 and TRBJ2-3): DGGITQSPKYLFRKEGQNVTLSCEQNLNHDAMYWYRQDPGQGLRLIYYSQIVNDFQKGDIAEGYSVSREKKESFPLTVTSAQKNPTAFYLCASSIGGFTDTQYFGPGTRLTVL.

The chain uses TRBV9 and TRBJ2-1; 8 positions agree with TRBD2. CDR1 and CDR2 from the germline V gene are SGDLS and YYNGEE. The CDR3 is 15 residues long. Trimming took 8 bases from V and 0 from J; bases not matched to a gene: 7. The CDR3 sequence is CARKPGGSSYNEQFF. DNA for the CDR3: TGTGCCAGGAAGCCGGGGGGGAGCTCCTACAATGAGCAGTTCTTC. Based on the CDR3 plus reference TRBV9 and TRBJ2-1, the full variable domain is DSGVTQTPKHLITATGQRVTLRCSPRSGDLSVYWYQQSLDQGLQFLIQYYNGEERAKGNILERFSAQQFPDLHSELNLSSLELGDSALYFCARKPGGSSYNEQFFGPGTRLTVL.

The chain combines TRBV19 with TRBJ2-1; maybe TRBD2 (5 bases). The CDR3 has 14 amino acids. The V gene lost 4 bases and the J gene lost 6 bases, with 13 bases spanning the gap. Germline V gene data show CDR1 as LNHDA and CDR2 as SQIVND (reference sequence). CDR3 in DNA: TGTGCCAGTAGTAAGGCTAGCAATCCCAATGAGCAGTTCTTC. Translated, it gives CASSKASNPNEQFF. The variable domain in full, completed from reference TRBV19 and TRBJ2-1, reads DGGITQSPKYLFRKEGQNVTLSCEQNLNHDAMYWYRQDPGQGLRLIYYSQIVNDFQKGDIAEGYSVSREKKESFPLTVTSAQKNPTAFYLCASSKASNPNEQFFGPGTRLTVL.

The J gene is TRBJ2-7, the V gene TRBV27, with D possibly TRBD1 on 6 matching bases. The V end lost 4 bases, the J end lost 1 base, and 14 bases lay between the germline ends. CDR3 length: 15 residues. Germline CDR1 is MNHEY and CDR2 is SMNVEV (reference sequence). This chain's CDR3 is CASSSLQGQSYEQYF. The CDR3, as DNA: TGTGCCAGCAGTTCCCTCCAAGGACAGTCCTACGAGCAGTACTTC.

The genes are TRBV6-5 and TRBJ2-7; 7 bases align to TRBD1. The V and J ends lost 0 bases and 5 bases, in that order; junction bases with no gene match: 4. CDR1 MNHEY and CDR2 SVGAGI come from the germline V gene. The CDR3 extends over 14 amino acids. CDR3 sequence reads: CASSYSGQYDEQYF. CDR3 nucleotide sequence: TGTGCCAGCAGTTACTCGGGACAGTACGACGAGCAGTACTTC.

The chain has TRBV6-1 and TRBJ2-1; D unresolved. V lost 1 base to trimming and J lost 4 bases, with 5 bases between them. The CDR3 spans 13 residues. Germline loops: CDR1 MNHNS, CDR2 SASEGT. The CDR3 coding sequence is TGTGCCAGCAGTGAAGTCCTATACAATGAGCAGTTCTTC. Amino acids: CASSEVLYNEQFF.

This clone has a handful of counts. The chain recombines TRBV7-2 with TRBJ2-2; maybe TRBD1 (6 bases). Germline V gene sequence: CDR1 SGHTA, CDR2 FQGNSA. The CDR3 spans 14 residues. The CDR3 sequence is CAYRVLSNTGELFF. The CDR3, as DNA: TGTGCGTACAGGGTCCTGTCGAACACCGGGGAGCTGTTTTTT.

The rearrangement uses TRBV6-5 and TRBJ1-6; 9 bases are shared with TRBD1. V lost 5 bases to trimming and J lost 7 bases; unmatched junction nucleotides: 6. Germline loops: CDR1 MNHEY, CDR2 SVGAGI. CDR3 length: 15 residues. The CDR3, as DNA: TGTGCCAGCAGTCCCCGGGACAGGGTCAATTCACCCCTCCACTTT. Its protein is CASSPRDRVNSPLHF.

The gene calls are TRBV16 and TRBJ1-2; D is perhaps TRBD1 (5 bases). Trimming pared 8 bases from V and 2 bases from J, leaving 18 bases between. CDR3 length: 15 residues. Germline CDR1 and CDR2: KGHSY and FQNENV. The CDR3 spells CASSLGQGGNYGYTF. Here the CDR3 DNA reads TGTGCCAGCTCTCTGGGGCAAGGTGGCAACTATGGCTACACCTTC.

This clone was detected a few times. The chain carries TRBV4-1 and TRBJ1-2; 7 nucleotides match TRBD1. V gave up 1 base and J gave up 7 bases; unmatched junction bases: 6. Per germline, CDR1 MGHRA and CDR2 YSYEKL. The CDR3 has 14 amino acids. CDR3 sequence: CASSQGDRVPGYTF. CDR3 nucleotides: TGCGCCAGCAGCCAAGGAGACAGGGTCCCTGGCTACACCTTC.

This sequence joins TRBV27 and TRBJ2-2, with 8 bases lining up with TRBD2. The J segment lost 4 bases and the V segment lost 4 bases, leaving 5 bases of the junction unmatched. Looked up from germline, CDR1 is MNHEY and CDR2 is SMNVEV (reference sequence). CDR3 size: 15 residues. CDR3 sequence (DNA): TGTGCCAGCAGTTACCTTACTAGCGGCACCGGGGAGCTGTTTTTT. Translating it yields CASSYLTSGTGELFF.

This clone appeared many times. The chain is built from TRBV28 and TRBJ1-4; the D is unclear. Trimming cost V 5 bases and J 0 bases, with 13 bases left between them. CDR1 and CDR2 (germline): MDHEN, SYDVKM. The CDR3 covers 16 residues. The CDR3 reads CASSGSERATNEKLFF. CDR3 nucleotides: TGTGCCAGCAGTGGCTCGGAGAGAGCAACTAATGAAAAACTGTTTTTT.

The chain recombines TRBV28 with TRBJ1-1, with D perhaps matching TRBD1 (6 bases). The V and J ends lost 5 bases and 2 bases respectively, with 15 bases between them. The CDR3 extends over 15 amino acids. The germline V gene has CDR1 MDHEN and CDR2 SYDVKM. This chain's CDR3 is CASSTVQGGNTEAFF. The CDR3 nucleotides read TGTGCCAGCAGTACTGTACAGGGCGGAAACACTGAAGCTTTCTTT.

The chain couples TRBV11-3 to TRBJ2-7, with 7 bases that match TRBD1. The CDR3 sequence is 13 residues long. J lost 6 bases, V lost 2 bases, and 4 bases had no gene match. The germline V gene has CDR1 SGHNT and CDR2 YENEEA. The CDR3, as DNA: TGTGCCAGCAGCTTACTGACAGGGTTCGAGCAGTACTTC. This encodes CASSLLTGFEQYF.

This clone was counted a single time. V gene TRBV4-1 combines with J gene TRBJ2-5; 9 bases agree with TRBD2. CDR1 MGHRA and CDR2 YSYEKL come from the germline V gene. V was pared by 2 bases and J by 4 bases, with 5 bases of the junction left unmatched. This CDR3 is 15 amino acids long. The CDR3 loop reads CASSQRAGGGETQYF. The CDR3 nucleotides read TGCGCCAGCAGCCAACGGGCGGGAGGGGGAGAGACCCAGTACTTC.

The chain couples TRBV11-2 to TRBJ1-3, with 8 bases lining up with TRBD1. Germline trimming cut 5 bases from V and 2 bases from J; bases unmatched to any gene: 5. The CDR3 runs 15 residues. CDR1 and CDR2 (germline): SGHAT, FQNNGV. DNA for the CDR3: TGTGCCAGCAGCCAAACAGGGGGAGCTGGAAACACCATATATTTT. Protein: CASSQTGGAGNTIYF. The full variable domain, completed using reference TRBV11-2 and TRBJ1-3, is EAGVAQSPRYKIIEKRQSVAFWCNPISGHATLYWYQQILGQGPKLLIQFQNNGVVDDSQLPKDRFSAERLKGVDSTLKIQPAKLEDSAVYLCASSQTGGAGNTIYFGEGSWLTVV.

The chain recombines TRBV5-4 with TRBJ1-2, with TRBD1 identical over 8 bases. CDR1 is SGHNT and CDR2 is YYREEE in the germline V gene (reference sequence). J was trimmed by 8 bases and V by 0 bases; bases with no gene match: 3. This CDR3 has 13 amino acids. CDR3 region: CASSLVRGQGYTF. The CDR3 region has the DNA TGTGCCAGCAGCTTGGTCAGGGGGCAGGGCTACACCTTC.

The V call is TRBV19, the J call TRBJ2-2, with D possibly TRBD2 on 5 matching bases. Trimming left V 2 bases short and J 0 bases short, with 7 bases between. Germline assignment: CDR1 LNHDA and CDR2 SQIVND (reference sequence). The CDR3 sequence is 15 residues long. Here the CDR3 reads CASSISGSNTGELFF. CDR3 DNA sequence: TGTGCCAGTAGTATAAGCGGCTCGAACACCGGGGAGCTGTTTTTT.

The V gene is TRBV9, the J gene TRBJ2-1, with TRBD1 matching over 10 bases. Germline trimming cut 2 bases from V and 0 bases from J; bases unmatched to any gene: 5. The CDR3 spans 17 residues. CDR1 is SGDLS, CDR2 YYNGEE, per germline. DNA for the CDR3: TGTGCCAGCAGCGTCGGGACAGGGGCAGGCTCCTACAATGAGCAGTTCTTC. Encoded protein: CASSVGTGAGSYNEQFF.

This rearrangement joins TRBV4-1 to TRBJ1-2; D unclear. The CDR3 is made up of 14 amino acids. V lost 5 bases and J 4 bases, leaving 14 bases between the germline ends. Germline CDR1 reads MGHRA; CDR2 reads YSYEKL. Written as DNA, the CDR3 is TGCGCCAGCAGCTTCGACCTAGGAAGCTATGGCTACACCTTC. Protein product: CASSFDLGSYGYTF.